The text below deals with one TCR beta chain. Its specific antigen is unknown. No much larger clonotype is one base removed from it; base qualities were not supplied. The immunoSEQ Assay, a bias-controlled multiplex PCR, was used to amplify TCRbeta CDR3 regions from genomic DNA. The authors' analysis ran thus. Nucleated cell counts per sample were estimated from amplification of reference gene primers within the assay. Sequence reads were collapsed and filtered to measure the absolute abundance of every unique TCRbeta CDR3 rearrangement. For each sample, productive Simpson clonality was calculated by taking the square root of Simpson's diversity index across productive rearrangements. TCRdb retrieved this table from immuneACCESS and kept in-frame rearrangements only. Not all clones are present; in checked studies, unresolved V genes account for under half, and no reason is known for the remainder. The DNA was the basis for D and trimming; V, J and clone size are from that table. In this sample the table shows more than 250,000 clones, roughly 90% of which occur a single time. The ten largest account for approximately 17% of the sample.

The germline V gene (reference sequence) gives CDR1 as LNHDA and CDR2 as SQIVND. The CDR3 starts with the cysteine, ends with the phenylalanine, and has 15 residues. Only the CDR3 region is kept as DNA, spanning 45 bases read in frame from base 1. The V end gives up 6 bases and the J end 3 bases, leaving 8 bases in the junction not matched to a gene. This entry comes from a study of blood T cell repertoires in COVID-19 (dated by TCRdb to 2019 to 2021). Regarding the study in general: Samples covering the acute and convalescent phases of COVID-19 were provided by collaborators in the United States, Italy and Spain. The material from the prospective study consisted of cDNA or gDNA derived from T cells, B-cell-depleted T cells, or PBMCs. The dataset comprised deeply sampled blood TCRbeta repertoires from subjects exposed to, actively infected with, or recovered from COVID-19. The repertoires were released in a freely available public database intended as a resource for research on the immune response to SARS-CoV-2. Samples were obtained from the ongoing ImmuneRACE study (first 160 participants) and from 1,254 subjects provided by 6 global collaborators. Nearly every sample came with metadata listing a de-identified subject ID, COVID-19 status, age in years and sex. Where available, HLA class I and class II types were obtained from metadata supplied by the sample provider rather than from assay-based typing. The study at large found these results: Clinical and demographic metadata were provided uncurated, with the amount varying by source and participant.

Participants in the prospective study were aged roughly 18 to 100 years, lived in 20 to 25 United States geographic areas, and enrolled through a virtual design. Cohort assignment in the prospective study relied on participant-reported clinical history from a screening survey and a study questionnaire. For ImmuneRACE Cohort 3, a participant was defined as recovered based on two consecutive negative NP/OP PCR tests, clearance by a healthcare professional, or resolution of symptoms. Each participant in the prospective study had whole blood, serum and a nasopharyngeal or oropharyngeal swab collected by mobile phlebotomists. Prospective study participants could optionally give additional blood draws and questionnaires over an approximately two-month period. Before DNA extraction, prospective study blood samples were shipped either frozen or at room temperature.

The sequence links TRBV19 to TRBJ1-1; TRBD1 fits 9 bases in the junction. This receptor was identified in a woman aged 25 to 39 who had recovered from COVID-19. Input material: PBMCs or T cells enriched from blood (not recorded which). At the DNA level, the sequence is TGTGCCAGTAGACAGGGGGCTTTAGCCTACACTGAAGCTTTCTTT. The translation is CASRQGALAYTEAFF.